One and the same sample provided the 28 T cell receptor beta chains below, sequenced in a study of T cells after yellow fever vaccination. Using its own MiXCR run on the 5' RACE reads, TCRdb lists one record per CDR3 protein. This table has about 25,000 distinct CDR3 sequences, roughly 3.4% appearing once. The sequencing here drew on PBMCs, either bulk or a sorted T-cell subset (CD4+, CD8+, memory, or dextramer-sorted; not recorded which), taken roughly seven weeks after the first yellow fever vaccination. These receptor sequences come from a man aged 18 to 29 who received the YFV17D yellow fever vaccine.

This clonotype is a singleton in its sample. A much larger clone differs from this one at a single base, so this may be a read error. The rearrangement uses TRBV7-9 and TRBJ1-1; D call uncertain. Trimming took off 5 bases at V and 5 bases at J, with 18 bases between the two ends. Germline V gives CDR1 SEHNR, CDR2 FQNEAQ (reference sequence). The CDR3 length is 15 residues. The CDR3 bases are TGTGCCAGCAGCCGTTTGGGGTGGCAGAAGACTGAAGCTTTCTTT. This codes for CASSRLGWQKTEAFF.

The table lists this clonotype with many counts. The rearrangement uses TRBV6-2 or TRBV6-3 and TRBJ1-1; D remains unclear. Trimming took 3 bases from V and 3 from J, leaving 2 bases between them. This CDR3 is 11 amino acids long. Germline V CDR1 and CDR2: MNHEY, SVGEGT. As DNA, the CDR3 is TGTGCCAGCAGTTATTACACTGAAGCTTTCTTT. Protein sequence: CASSYYTEAFF.

This clonotype was seen many times. This rearrangement joins TRBV12-5 to TRBJ2-3, with 14 bases identical to TRBD2. CDR1 and CDR2 from the germline V gene are LGHNT and FRNRAP. The V and J ends lost 1 base and 2 bases, in that order; junction bases with no gene match: 8. The CDR3 runs to 19 residues. The CDR3 spells CASGLGLAGGGTYTDTQYF. The CDR3 DNA is TGTGCTAGTGGTTTGGGACTAGCGGGGGGGGGAACCTACACAGATACGCAGTATTTT.

This clonotype came up many times. J is TRBJ2-3 and V is TRBV6-1; D remains unclear. CDR3 length equals 18 residues. Germline values: CDR1 MNHNS, CDR2 SASEGT. Trimming left V 4 bases short and J 1 base short, with 21 bases between. Here the CDR3 DNA reads TGTGCCAGCAGTGCCTACTTTCCTTCTCCCACGGGCACAGATACGCAGTATTTT. It codes for CASSAYFPSPTGTDTQYF.

This clonotype was seen at least ten times. V gene TRBV18 combines with J gene TRBJ1-2; D unclear. V was trimmed by 0 bases and J by 2 bases, leaving 7 bases between them. The germline CDR1 and CDR2 sequences are KGHSH and LQKENI. This CDR3 comprises 14 residues. The CDR3 region has the DNA TGTGCCAGCTCACCACCGTCTGTGAACTATGGCTACACCTTC. This gives the protein CASSPPSVNYGYTF. Combining the CDR3 with reference TRBV18 and TRBJ1-2 gives the whole variable domain NAGVMQNPRHLVRRRGQEARLRCSPMKGHSHVYWYRQLPEEGLKFMVYLQKENIIDESGMPKERFSAEFPKEGPSILRIQQVVRGDSAAYFCASSPPSVNYGYTFGSGTRLTVV.

In this sample, this clonotype turned up many times. The DNA of the CDR3 is TGTGCCAGCAGTCAAGGGTGGTCCTACGAGCAGTACGTC. Translated, it gives CASSQGWSYEQYV. The chain uses TRBV7-2 and TRBJ2-7, with D unresolved. CDR1 is SGHTA and CDR2 is FQGNSA in the germline V gene. The CDR3 totals 13 residues. V was pared by 6 bases and J by 1 base, with 10 bases between.

This clonotype was counted ten times or more. This rearrangement joins TRBV27 to TRBJ2-5; the D gene is possibly TRBD2 (6 bases). This CDR3 contains 15 residues. CDR1 and CDR2 from the germline V gene are MNHEY and SMNVEV (reference sequence). V lost 8 bases, J lost 5 bases, and 21 bases lay in between. CDR3 nucleotide sequence: TGTGCCAGCCCAAGGGGCGGGGCGAACCCGGAGACCCAGTACTTC. The encoded protein is CASPRGGANPETQYF.

This clonotype was observed at least ten times. The chain joins TRBV7-2 to TRBJ2-5; D uncertain. The CDR3 runs to 17 residues. Germline V CDR1 and CDR2: SGHTA, FQGNSA. Trimming left V 0 bases short and J 2 bases short, with 16 bases between. CDR3 coding DNA: TGTGCCAGCAGCTTAGCGGCGGCAGGAGCATTACAAGAGACCCAGTACTTC. It is translated as CASSLAAAGALQETQYF.

This clonotype occurred many times. The chain links TRBV12-3 or TRBV12-4 to TRBJ2-5; no clear D. The CDR3 contains 12 residues. Trimming removed 5 bases at V and 2 bases at J, with 6 bases between. CDR3: CASSPSQETQYF. In DNA, the CDR3 is TGTGCCAGCAGTCCCTCTCAAGAGACCCAGTACTTC.

This clonotype was seen many times. CDR3 in DNA: TGTGCTTCGGGGGCCACGAACACCGGGGAGCTGTTTTTT. It encodes CASGATNTGELFF. V usage is TRBV2 and J usage is TRBJ2-2; D might be TRBD1 or TRBD2, each matching 6 bases. Germline loops: CDR1 SNHLY, CDR2 FYNNEI. This CDR3 is built from 13 residues.

This clonotype was seen at least ten times. The chain employs TRBV7-3 and TRBJ2-1, with 7 bases fitting TRBD2. This CDR3 is built from 14 residues. J lost 1 base, V lost 4 bases, and 1 base had no gene match. The germline V gene encodes CDR1 SGHTA and CDR2 FQGTGA. The CDR3 here is CASSSGGSYNEQFF. In DNA form, the CDR3 reads TGTGCCAGCAGCTCCGGGGGGTCCTACAATGAGCAGTTCTTC. The entire variable domain, with the rest obtained from reference TRBV7-3 and TRBJ2-1, is as follows: GAGVSQTPSNKVTEKGKYVELRCDPISGHTALYWYRQSLGQGPEFLIYFQGTGAADDSGLPNDRFFAVRPEGSVSTLKIQRTERGDSAVYLCASSSGGSYNEQFFGPGTRLTVL.

Ten or more counts support this clonotype. This chain joins TRBV12-3 or TRBV12-4 and TRBJ1-1, with D perhaps TRBD1 (6 bases). This CDR3 region has 15 residues. The germline V and J ends were trimmed by 3 bases and 1 base, with 12 bases remaining between them. The CDR3 nucleotides are TGTGCCAGCAGTTTGCCGGGGGCTGGGAACACTGAAGCTTTCTTT. This gives the protein CASSLPGAGNTEAFF.

There are many counts of this clonotype. This chain uses TRBV6-2 or TRBV6-3 with TRBJ2-7; possible D gene TRBD2, 5 bases. The CDR3 loop spans 14 amino acids. Trimming pared 2 bases from V and 3 bases from J, leaving 11 bases between. In germline, CDR1 is MNHEY, CDR2 SVGEGT. CDR3 region: CASSYELDYYEQYF. The CDR3 DNA reads TGTGCCAGCAGTTACGAACTAGACTACTACGAGCAGTACTTC.

There are many counts of this clonotype. V gene TRBV7-2 combines with J gene TRBJ2-7, with 7 bases matching TRBD1. The CDR3 spans 14 residues. Looked up from germline, CDR1 is SGHTA and CDR2 is FQGNSA. Trimming removed 5 bases from V and 0 bases from J; junction bases left unmatched: 4. Written as DNA, the CDR3 is TGTGCCAGCAGCCCGGACAGGTACTCCTACGAGCAGTACGTC. Encoded protein: CASSPDRYSYEQYV.

The table lists this clonotype with many counts. The V call is TRBV27, the J call TRBJ2-3; TRBD2 agrees at 8 bases. Per the germline V gene, CDR1 is MNHEY and CDR2 is SMNVEV (reference sequence). J was trimmed by 3 bases and V by 2 bases; bases with no gene match: 7. The CDR3 has 16 residues. In DNA form, the CDR3 reads TGTGCCAGCAGTTTAATCCGCGGGGGGTGGACAGATACGCAGTATTTT. This encodes CASSLIRGGWTDTQYF.

This clonotype was picked up many times. The J gene is TRBJ1-3, the V gene TRBV29-1; D is unclear. The CDR3 length is 11 residues. Germline CDR1 SQVTM, CDR2 ANQGSEA. Between the trimmed V and J ends, which lost 7 bases and 5 bases, there was a span of 9 bases. For the CDR3, the DNA is TGCAGCGCCGACGACCGAAACACCATATATTTT. Translated, it gives CSADDRNTIYF.

This clonotype was seen repeatedly, ten times or more. The genes are TRBV3-1 and TRBJ1-5; no reliable D call. Trimming left V 1 base short and J 7 bases short, with 11 bases between. Germline-derived CDR1 and CDR2 are LGHDT and YNNKEL (reference sequence). The CDR3 spans 14 residues. The CDR3 is CASSQGEVWQPQHF. CDR3 sequence (DNA): TGTGCCAGCAGCCAAGGGGAGGTCTGGCAGCCCCAGCATTTT.

This clonotype was seen repeatedly, ten times or more. The rearrangement uses TRBV7-2 and TRBJ1-3, with unresolved D. The CDR3 runs to 16 residues. CDR1 and CDR2 (germline): SGHTA, FQGNSA. V was trimmed by 1 base and J by 0 bases, leaving 10 bases between them. The CDR3 nucleotides read TGTGCCAGCAGCTTAGTACCTACGAGCTCTGGAAACACCATATATTTT. It is translated as CASSLVPTSSGNTIYF.

This clonotype was recorded at least ten times. The V gene is TRBV12-3 or TRBV12-4, the J gene TRBJ1-5; D not certain. The CDR3 is made up of 15 amino acids. The ends were cut back, 6 bases at V and 5 bases at J, with 17 bases in the middle. CDR3 protein: CASSPYLPGDQPQHF. The CDR3 bases are TGTGCCAGCAGCCCCTACCTACCCGGGGATCAGCCCCAGCATTTT.

This clonotype was detected ten times or more. In nucleotides, the CDR3 is TGCAGCGTTGCTCAGTACTACGAGCAGTACTTC. Encoded protein: CSVAQYYEQYF. The J gene is TRBJ2-7, the V gene TRBV29-1, with no clear D. Germline assignment: CDR1 SQVTM and CDR2 ANQGSEA. CDR3 length: 11 amino acids. V lost 4 bases and J lost 3, with 7 bases in between.

This clonotype was seen ten or more times. This rearrangement joins TRBV15 to TRBJ1-5, with a tentative D call TRBD1 (6 bases). V was clipped by 1 base and J by 4 bases, with 8 bases between them. The CDR3 sequence is 14 residues long. Looked up from germline, CDR1 is LNHNV and CDR2 is YYDKDF (reference sequence). CDR3 bases: TGTGCCACCAGCAGAGCGGGACATAATCAGCCCCAGCATTTT. It specifies CATSRAGHNQPQHF.

This clonotype showed up many times. The chain uses TRBV30 and TRBJ1-1; the match to TRBD1 covers 8 bases. Germline loops: CDR1 GTSNPN, CDR2 SVGIG (reference sequence). With 2 bases clipped from V and 6 bases from J, the junction kept 5 bases outside the gene matches. This CDR3 is built from 13 residues. The CDR3, as DNA: TGTGCCTGGAGTCCTCAGGGGGCATCTGAAGCTTTCTTT. Translation gives CAWSPQGASEAFF.

This clonotype was picked up many times. V usage is TRBV12-3 or TRBV12-4 and J usage is TRBJ1-2; no definite D call. Trimming cost V 5 bases and J 2 bases, with 18 bases left between them. CDR3 length equals 16 residues. CDR3 nucleotides: TGTGCCAGCAGTCCGACTGTCCGGAAAGTCAACTATGGCTACACCTTC. The encoded protein is CASSPTVRKVNYGYTF.

This clonotype has ten or more counts. A read error may produce the germline difference seen at one junction end. This chain uses TRBV13 with TRBJ2-7; 8 bases fit TRBD2. From germline, CDR1 is PRHDT and CDR2 FYEKMQ (reference sequence). This CDR3 has 14 residues. CDR3 bases: TGTGCCAGCAGCCTAGGCGGGGGGCGGTACGAGCAGTACTTC. It specifies CASSLGGGRYEQYF.

By share of the sample, this clonotype is medium-sized. V is TRBV12-3 or TRBV12-4 and J is TRBJ2-5; D is unresolved. V was shortened by 4 bases and J by 5 bases, with 11 bases between the two germline ends. The CDR3 has 13 amino acids. The CDR3 nucleotides are TGTGCCAGCAGTTCGTCCGGTCCCGAGACCCAGTACTTC. Amino acid sequence: CASSSSGPETQYF.

This clonotype was seen a few times. The rearrangement uses TRBV18 and TRBJ2-1; 9 nucleotides match TRBD1. The CDR3 sequence is 15 residues long. Trimming removed 6 bases from V and 4 bases from J; junction bases left unmatched: 7. CDR1 and CDR2 from the germline V gene are KGHSH and LQKENI. The CDR3 DNA sequence: TGTGCCAGCTCTACGAGGACAGGGGAATACAATGAGCAGTTCTTC. Translating it yields CASSTRTGEYNEQFF.

This clonotype was counted many times. The chain joins TRBV11-2 to TRBJ2-3, with 8 bases that match TRBD2. Germline V gene sequence: CDR1 SGHAT, CDR2 FQNNGV. The trim removed 5 bases at V and 2 bases at J, leaving 15 bases unmatched. This CDR3 comprises 18 residues. The CDR3 loop is CASSLNPAGASNTDTQYF. The CDR3 DNA sequence: TGTGCCAGCAGCCTAAATCCAGCGGGGGCCTCTAACACAGATACGCAGTATTTT.

This clonotype has ten or more counts. The chain is built from TRBV6-2 or TRBV6-3 and TRBJ1-1, with D uncertain. V shed 6 bases and J shed 1 base, with 9 bases lying between them. Germline values: CDR1 MNHEY, CDR2 SVGEGT. The CDR3 is 13 amino acids. The DNA of the CDR3 is TGTGCCAGCAGAGACACAGAGAACACTGAAGCTTTCTTT. Translating gives CASRDTENTEAFF.